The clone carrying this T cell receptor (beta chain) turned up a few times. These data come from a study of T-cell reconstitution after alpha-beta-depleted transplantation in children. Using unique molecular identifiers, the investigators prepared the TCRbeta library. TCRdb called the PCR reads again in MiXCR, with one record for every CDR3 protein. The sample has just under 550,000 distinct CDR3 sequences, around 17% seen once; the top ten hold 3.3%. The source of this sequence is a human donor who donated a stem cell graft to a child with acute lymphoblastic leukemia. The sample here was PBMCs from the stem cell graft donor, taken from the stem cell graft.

CDR3: CASSARRGFNTEAFF. DNA for the CDR3: TGTGCCAGCAGCGCCCGACGGGGATTCAACACTGAAGCTTTCTTT. The genes are TRBV7-8 and TRBJ1-1, with D unclear. Per germline, CDR1 SGHVS and CDR2 FQNEAQ. This CDR3 has 15 residues. With 5 bases removed from V and 2 bases from J, the gap between germline ends came to 15 bases.